This entry is about one T cell receptor (beta chain). TCRdb's copy holds only in-frame clones and misses some; the assay was immunoSEQ multiplex PCR. The sample consists of about 160,000 clones, over 85% of them appearing once. Trimming removed 5 bases at V and 8 bases at J, with 22 bases between. Germline V gene sequence: CDR1 MNHNY, CDR2 SVGAGI (reference sequence). This CDR3 is 16 amino acids long. The source of the sample is a study of control samples from healthy donors and cancer patients. This sequence originates from a man between 18 and 35 years old in good health. The sample comprised blood. The genes are TRBV6-6 and TRBJ1-3; no clear D gene. The CDR3 region has the DNA TGTGCCAGCAGTACACCAAAAAACCGGAGAGAGGACACCATATATTTT. This translates into CASSTPKNRREDTIYF.